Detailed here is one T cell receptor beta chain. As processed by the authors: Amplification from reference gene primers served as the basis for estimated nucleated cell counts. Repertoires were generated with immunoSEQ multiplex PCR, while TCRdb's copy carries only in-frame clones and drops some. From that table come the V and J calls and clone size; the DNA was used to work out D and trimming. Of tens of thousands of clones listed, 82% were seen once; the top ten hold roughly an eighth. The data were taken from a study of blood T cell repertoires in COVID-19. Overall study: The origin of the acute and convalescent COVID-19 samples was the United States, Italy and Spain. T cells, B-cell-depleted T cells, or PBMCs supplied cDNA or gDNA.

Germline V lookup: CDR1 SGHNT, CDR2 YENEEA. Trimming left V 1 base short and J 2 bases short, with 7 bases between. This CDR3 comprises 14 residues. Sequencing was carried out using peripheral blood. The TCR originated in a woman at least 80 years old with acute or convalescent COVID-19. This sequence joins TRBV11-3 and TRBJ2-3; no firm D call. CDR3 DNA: TGTGCCAGCAGCTTAGTTGGCTCCACAGATACGCAGTATTTT. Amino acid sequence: CASSLVGSTDTQYF.